This is a list of T cell receptor beta chains from one sample in a study of blood T cell repertoires in COVID-19. Assay used: immunoSEQ multiplex PCR; TCRdb lists only in-frame clones, some missing. The sample shows about 120,000 clones, approximately 90% of them seen only once. The specimen was peripheral blood. These receptors came from a human donor in a cohort sampled during active COVID-19. The CDR3 runs from the conserved cysteine through the conserved F or W. D genes are given only for firm matches. A row's size may be missing; if present it is once, few, many or a size class.

V gene	clone size	J gene	D gene	CDR3 length	CDR3 DNA	CDR3 protein
TRBV10-1	.	TRBJ2-7	TRBD2	15	TGCGCCAGCAGTGAACTAGCGGGGTCCTCCTACGAGCAGTACTTC	CASSELAGSSYEQYF
TRBV30	.	TRBJ1-5	.	14	TGTGCCTGGAGTGTAAGAGGGAATAATCAGCCCCAGCATTTT	CAWSVRGNNQPQHF
TRBV3-1/TRBV3-2	once	TRBJ1-1	.	15	TGTGCCAGCAGCCAATTCGTAGTTCCAAACACTGAAGCTTTCTTT	CASSQFVVPNTEAFF
TRBV19	.	TRBJ1-5	.	14	TGTGCCAGTAGCAATGGACAAGGAAGTAGGCCCCAGCATTTT	CASSNGQGSRPQHF
TRBV27	.	TRBJ1-1	.	15	TGTGCCAGCAGGCCTTCACAGGGCCCAGGCACTGAAGCTTTCTTT	CASRPSQGPGTEAFF
TRBV23-1	once	TRBJ1-4	.	14	TGCGCCAGCAGTCACGGGACAAAGAATGAAAAACTGTTTTTT	CASSHGTKNEKLFF
TRBV28	.	TRBJ1-2	TRBD1	17	TGTGCCAGCAGCACTTTAGTAGGGACAGGTCCTACCTATGGCTACACCTTC	CASSTLVGTGPTYGYTF
TRBV4-1	.	TRBJ1-5	.	18	TGCGCCAGCAGCCGCCCCTACCCTTTGGCGGGAGGCAATCAGCCCCAGCATTTT	CASSRPYPLAGGNQPQHF
TRBV6-5	.	TRBJ1-5	TRBD1	14	TGTGCCAGCAGTTCCCAGGGACAGGGAAGAGCCCAGCATTTT	CASSSQGQGRAQHF
TRBV10-3	.	TRBJ1-5	.	13	TGTGCCATCAGTGAGTCCCGGGAACAGCCCCAGCATTTT	CAISESREQPQHF
TRBV19	.	TRBJ2-1	TRBD2	14	TGTGCCAGTATAAGAGCGGGAGTAAACAATGAGCAGTTCTTC	CASIRAGVNNEQFF
TRBV11-3	.	TRBJ2-1	.	14	TGTGCCAGCAGCTTCGGGGGAACGGGTTGGGAGCAGTTCTTC	CASSFGGTGWEQFF
TRBV7-2	.	TRBJ1-5	TRBD1	16	TGTGCCAGCAGCTTAGTTGGGACAGAGAGCAATCAGCCCCAGCATTTT	CASSLVGTESNQPQHF
TRBV28	.	TRBJ1-4	.	16	TGTGCCAGCAGTTTAGGGCTTTCCCCTGCCAGTGAAAAACTGTTTTTT	CASSLGLSPASEKLFF
TRBV30	.	TRBJ2-2	TRBD2	14	TGTGCCTGGAGTGTCGGACTAGACACCGGGGAGCTGTTTTTT	CAWSVGLDTGELFF
TRBV7-3	few	TRBJ2-3	TRBD2	16	TGTGCCAGCAGCCCAGGGGCTAGCGGGGGGACAGATACGCAGTATTTT	CASSPGASGGTDTQYF
TRBV7-3	.	TRBJ1-6	TRBD1	16	TGTGCCAGCAGCGCGACCGATATCGACAGGGACTCACCCCTCCACTTT	CASSATDIDRDSPLHF
TRBV10-1	.	TRBJ1-1	TRBD1	14	TGCGCCAGCAGCTTACAGGGGGAACACACTGAAGCTTTCTTT	CASSLQGEHTEAFF
TRBV13	few	TRBJ2-2	TRBD2	15	TGTGCCAGCCGTCTAGCGGGGCAGGGGACCGGGGAGCTGTTTTTT	CASRLAGQGTGELFF
TRBV7-6	.	TRBJ2-1	.	16	TGTGCCAGCAGCCCACGGGACACCGGGACCTACAATGAGCAGTTCTTC	CASSPRDTGTYNEQFF
TRBV25-1	.	TRBJ1-3	.	14	TGTGCCAGCAGAGACCGTGGACAGAGAAACACCATATATTTT	CASRDRGQRNTIYF
TRBV6-5	.	TRBJ1-2	.	14	TGTGCCAGCAGGCCAGGACAGAACTCCTATGGCTACACCTTC	CASRPGQNSYGYTF
TRBV11-3	.	TRBJ1-1	TRBD1	16	TGTGCCAGCAGTAGCCGAAGGACAGGGGTGAACACTGAAGCTTTCTTT	CASSSRRTGVNTEAFF
TRBV7-9	.	TRBJ2-1	TRBD1	17	TGTGCCAGCAGCTCGCGAGCCGGGACAGCAGGTTTAAATGAGCAGTTCTTC	CASSSRAGTAGLNEQFF
TRBV5-4	.	TRBJ2-7	.	15	TGTGCCAGCAGCTTGGATGCTAGCGTATACTACGAGCAGTACTTC	CASSLDASVYYEQYF
TRBV18	.	TRBJ2-1	TRBD1	16	TGTGCCAGCTCTCCCGGGACAGGGGCGGCCTACAATGAGCAGTTCTTC	CASSPGTGAAYNEQFF
TRBV12-5	.	TRBJ2-7	.	13	TGTGCTAGTCGGAGGGTGGGCTCCTACGAGCAGTACTTC	CASRRVGSYEQYF
TRBV7-9	.	TRBJ2-5	TRBD2	16	TGTGCCAGCAGCACTCCCCGGGGGGGCAGCCAAGAGACCCAGTACTTC	CASSTPRGGSQETQYF
TRBV5-1	.	TRBJ2-7	TRBD2	15	TGCGCCAGCAGGGGAGATAGCGGGAGAGTCAGCGAGCAGTACTTC	CASRGDSGRVSEQYF
TRBV5-1	once	TRBJ2-3	TRBD2	17	TGCGCCAGCAGCGCGGGACTAGCGGGAGTAAGTACAGATACGCAGTATTTT	CASSAGLAGVSTDTQYF
TRBV5-4	.	TRBJ2-3	.	14	TGTGCCAGCAGCTTGGACGGGGGCACAGATACGCAGTATTTT	CASSLDGGTDTQYF
TRBV7-3	.	TRBJ2-5	.	15	TGTGCCAGCAGCGCCCTGGCGGGGATCAAAGAGACCCAGTACTTC	CASSALAGIKETQYF
TRBV7-9	.	TRBJ2-7	.	13	TGTGCCAGCAGCCCCACGGTATCCTACGAGCAGTACTTC	CASSPTVSYEQYF
TRBV6-5	.	TRBJ2-1	.	15	TGTGCCAGCAGTTATAGGGCGGGATCATACAATGAGCAGTTCTTC	CASSYRAGSYNEQFF
TRBV7-2	once	TRBJ2-2	.	16	TGTGCCAGCAACAGTTGGGGGGGCGTTGGCACCGGGGAGCTGTTTTTT	CASNSWGGVGTGELFF
TRBV11-3	.	TRBJ2-3	.	13	TGTGCCAGCACTCGGGGTCCGGCAGATACGCAGTATTTT	CASTRGPADTQYF
TRBV5-4	.	TRBJ2-5	.	16	TGTGCCAGCAGCTTGGCCCTTGCGGGAAGCAGAGAGACCCAGTACTTC	CASSLALAGSRETQYF
TRBV19	.	TRBJ1-5	TRBD1	15	TGTGCCAGTATCGGGACAGGGGGCTTTTGGCAGCCCCAGCATTTT	CASIGTGGFWQPQHF